The TCR beta chain described here comes from a study of T cell responses to AZD1222 COVID-19 vaccine. Study outcomes and limitations: Repertoire collection took place solely once the T cell response had peaked. Baseline testing showed seropositivity in only a handful of AZD1222 recipients. Donors, mostly white British, included more females; clonal diversity was possibly underestimated. The study found Spike-specific TCR breadth and depth rose after two AZD1222 doses.

Repertoires were generated with immunoSEQ multiplex PCR, while TCRdb's copy carries only in-frame clones and drops some. The sample comprises more than 95,000 clones, approximately 83% of which are singletons, and around 3.9% rests with the top ten. The V gene's germline CDR1 is MNHEY and CDR2 SVGEGT. CDR3 length: 14 residues. The V gene lost 0 bases and the J gene lost 7 bases, with 10 bases spanning the gap. A remark on this clone: The target antigen is unknown.

This specimen consisted of peripheral blood, obtained on day 0 of MenACWY control vaccination. This TCR derives from an adult in good health. The chain recombines TRBV6-2 or TRBV6-3 with TRBJ2-1, with D unresolved. The CDR3 here is CASSYSTLVNEQFF. The CDR3 region has the DNA TGTGCCAGCAGTTACTCGACGTTGGTAAATGAGCAGTTCTTC.